Below, 17 T cell receptor beta chains from the same sample are listed, as sequenced in a study of T cells in Graves' hyperthyroidism and ophthalmopathy. What was amplified from RNA transcripts were TCR beta CDR3 regions. First-round RT-PCR targeting the TCR CDR3 was performed with the HTBI primer set. TCRdb processed the multiplex PCR reads anew with MiXCR; each CDR3 protein has one entry. The sample lists hundreds of thousands of distinct CDR3 sequences; over 11% were seen once. The specimen was blood. The receptors originated from a young woman with Graves' hyperthyroidism that later progressed to Graves' ophthalmopathy.

This clonotype was observed a handful of times. The V and J genes are TRBV7-8 and TRBJ2-6, with 7 bases matching TRBD2. Per the germline V gene, CDR1 is SGHVS and CDR2 is FQNEAQ. The junction had 6 bases not matched to a gene; V was cut back by 5 bases and J by 2 bases. This CDR3 has 16 amino acids. The CDR3 protein is CASSPRAGAGANVLTF. DNA of the CDR3: TGTGCCAGCAGCCCTCGTGCGGGAGCTGGGGCCAACGTCCTGACTTTC.

This clonotype was observed a few times. This sequence joins TRBV20-1 and TRBJ2-5; D is possibly TRBD1 or TRBD2 (6 bases each). The V gene's germline CDR1 is DFQATT and CDR2 SNEGSKA (reference sequence). Trimming shortened V by 2 bases and J by 1 base, and 14 bases separated the two germline ends. The CDR3 spans 15 residues. CDR3 region: CSARPGASPQETQYF. CDR3 sequence (DNA): TGCAGTGCTAGACCGGGGGCCTCGCCCCAAGAGACCCAGTACTTC.

This clonotype was found many times. The rearrangement links TRBV3-1 to TRBJ2-2; a weak D match, TRBD1 (5 bases). With 0 bases removed from V and 1 base from J, the gap between germline ends came to 6 bases. The CDR3 is 15 amino acids. Per the germline V gene, CDR1 is LGHDT and CDR2 is YNNKEL (reference sequence). The chain's CDR3 is CASSQDTGNTGELFF. The CDR3 DNA reads TGTGCCAGCAGCCAAGATACAGGGAACACCGGGGAGCTGTTTTTT.

There are many counts of this clonotype. J is TRBJ2-7 and V is TRBV12-3 or TRBV12-4, with D perhaps matching TRBD1 (6 bases). V dropped 8 bases and J dropped 0 bases, with 11 bases sitting between them. This CDR3 has 13 amino acids. The CDR3 DNA sequence: TGTGCCAGCGCGACAGGTAGCTCCTACGAGCAGTACTTC. As protein: CASATGSSYEQYF.

This clonotype was found many times. This chain connects TRBV2 to TRBJ2-7; the D is unclear. The CDR3 length is 13 residues. Germline values: CDR1 SNHLY, CDR2 FYNNEI. V was trimmed by 2 bases and J by 8 bases, leaving 13 bases between them. The DNA of the CDR3 is TGTGCCAGCAGTGAATCAGGATTACGGAAGCAGTACTTC. This gives the protein CASSESGLRKQYF.

The gene calls are TRBV5-4 and TRBJ1-2; D is undetermined. Germline CDR1 is SGHNT and CDR2 is YYREEE (reference sequence). Trimming took 2 bases from V and 1 from J, leaving 6 bases between them. The CDR3 consists of 13 residues. The DNA for the CDR3 is TGTGCCAGCAGCTTTGATATTAACTATGGCTACACCTTC. Translation gives CASSFDINYGYTF.

This clonotype occurred many times. The V call is TRBV7-9, the J call TRBJ2-3, with TRBD1 identical over 9 bases. Germline-derived CDR1 and CDR2 are SEHNR and FQNEAQ (reference sequence). V shed 4 bases, J shed 6 bases, and the junction held 2 bases outside the gene matches. The CDR3 spans 13 residues. The CDR3 spells CASSSQGADTQYF. CDR3 in DNA: TGTGCCAGCAGCTCACAGGGGGCCGATACGCAGTATTTT.

This clonotype was observed a few times. The DNA of the CDR3 is TGCGCCAGCAGCTTGTTCTCCGACCTCGGGGATTCACCCCTCCACTTT. Its protein product is CASSLFSDLGDSPLHF. The chain combines TRBV5-1 with TRBJ1-6; the D is unclear. CDR1 SGHRS and CDR2 YFSETQ come from the germline V gene. Trimming cost V 1 base and J 8 bases, with 16 bases left between them. The CDR3 runs to 16 residues. Variable domain in full (rest from reference TRBV5-1 and TRBJ1-6): KAGVTQTPRYLIKTRGQQVTLSCSPISGHRSVSWYQQTPGQGLQFLFEYFSETQRNKGNFPGRFSGRQFSNSRSEMNVSTLELGDSALYLCASSLFSDLGDSPLHFGNGTRLTVT.

This clonotype was observed many times. V usage is TRBV7-9 and J usage is TRBJ1-1; TRBD1 might be the D (6 bases). Per the germline V gene, CDR1 is SEHNR and CDR2 is FQNEAQ (reference sequence). This CDR3 has 14 amino acids. V lost 5 bases, J lost 2 bases, and 12 bases lay in between. The CDR3 here is CASSLRGENTEAFF. For the CDR3, the DNA is TGTGCCAGCAGCCTCAGGGGAGAAAACACTGAAGCTTTCTTT.

The rearrangement uses TRBV30 and TRBJ2-5, with a weak D call TRBD2 (6 bases). V gave up 1 base and J gave up 4 bases, with 13 bases separating them. The CDR3 covers 14 residues. CDR1 and CDR2 (germline): GTSNPN, SVGIG (reference sequence). CDR3 nucleotides: TGTGCCTGGAGTGCATCAGCGGGCCTAGAGACCCAGTACTTC. This encodes CAWSASAGLETQYF.

This clonotype has a count of ten or more. This chain connects TRBV11-3 to TRBJ2-5; D is undetermined. Looked up from germline, CDR1 is SGHNT and CDR2 is YENEEA. This CDR3 has 12 residues. Trimming pared 4 bases from V and 4 bases from J, leaving 7 bases between. The CDR3 spells CASSWSSETQYF. DNA for the CDR3: TGTGCCAGCAGCTGGAGTTCAGAGACCCAGTACTTC.

The V and J genes are TRBV7-3 and TRBJ2-2, with a weak D call TRBD2 (5 bases). The CDR3 has 16 residues. V was cut by 0 bases and J by 2 bases, with 10 bases left in between. Per the germline V gene, CDR1 is SGHTA and CDR2 is FQGTGA. This CDR3 reads CASSLTVSANTGELFF. Written as DNA, the CDR3 is TGTGCCAGCAGCTTAACAGTTAGCGCTAACACCGGGGAGCTGTTTTTT.

This clonotype was detected ten times or more. The rearrangement uses TRBV10-3 and TRBJ2-3; D ambiguous. The germline V gene has CDR1 ENHRY and CDR2 SYGVKD. The length of the CDR3 is 15 residues. Trimming shortened V by 7 bases and J by 0 bases, and 14 bases separated the two germline ends. This CDR3 is CAINKGRSSTDTQYF. In DNA form, the CDR3 reads TGTGCCATCAATAAGGGTCGGTCTAGCACAGATACGCAGTATTTT.

As regards this clonotype: One base away lies a much larger clone, so this may be a sequencing read error. Since no conserved phenylalanine or tryptophan closes the CDR3, a read error is the likely cause. J is TRBJ2-5 and V is TRBV11-2; D is ambiguous. The V and J ends lost 5 bases and 5 bases respectively, with 15 bases between them. The CDR3 is made up of 14 amino acids. The germline V gene encodes CDR1 SGHAT and CDR2 FQNNGV. CDR3 amino acids: CASSTDRVSETQYL. The CDR3 region has the DNA TGTGCCAGCAGCACTGACCGGGTCTCGGAGACCCAGTACCTC.

This clonotype was counted ten times or more. The genes are TRBV28 and TRBJ1-5; TRBD1 matches at 8 bases. The CDR3 spans 17 residues. With 5 bases clipped from V and 2 bases from J, the junction kept 11 bases outside the gene matches. Germline V lookup: CDR1 MDHEN, CDR2 SYDVKM. The CDR3 here is CASSPRQGWSGNQPQHF. In nucleotides, the CDR3 is TGTGCCAGCAGTCCGCGACAGGGGTGGAGTGGCAATCAGCCCCAGCATTTT.

This chain links TRBV12-3 or TRBV12-4 with TRBJ1-6; D is perhaps TRBD1 (6 bases). The CDR3 contains 15 residues. The V gene lost 3 bases and the J gene lost 7 bases, with 13 bases spanning the gap. The CDR3 DNA sequence: TGTGCCAGCAGTTTGGGGGGCCCCAGAAATTCACCCCTCCACTTT. Residues: CASSLGGPRNSPLHF.

The V call is TRBV3-1, the J call TRBJ2-3; D is unresolved. Germline loops: CDR1 LGHDT, CDR2 YNNKEL (reference sequence). This CDR3 region has 13 residues. Trimming pared 1 base from V and 6 bases from J, leaving 8 bases between. CDR3: CASSQAGWDTQYF. The CDR3 bases are TGTGCCAGCAGCCAAGCCGGTTGGGATACGCAGTATTTT.